One and the same sample provided the 11 T cell receptor beta chains below, sequenced in a study of shared clonotypes between healthy human individuals. Terminally differentiated effector memory CD45RA+ cells were excluded by CCR7 positive selection of CD45RO-negative cells. The protocol was immunoSEQ multiplex PCR, while the TCRdb copy is restricted to in-frame clones and leaves out a portion. The data hold a few million clones, with over 85% observed a single time. The sample comprised naive CD8+ T cells from PBMCs. These receptors came from a man younger than 30 in good health. Some clones in this sample may be carry-over from other donors' samples.

The rearrangement joins TRBV28 to TRBJ1-5, with D perhaps TRBD1 (5 bases). The CDR3 runs to 14 residues. V was trimmed by 5 bases and J by 6 bases, leaving 14 bases between them. Germline V gene lookup returns CDR1 MDHEN and CDR2 SYDVKM. DNA of the CDR3: TGTGCCAGCAGTCCCTGGGGCGGGGGTCAGCCCCAGCATTTT. Its protein product is CASSPWGGGQPQHF.

The V call is TRBV4-1, the J call TRBJ1-5; the D gene is possibly TRBD1 (5 bases). This CDR3 comprises 16 residues. The germline V gene has CDR1 MGHRA and CDR2 YSYEKL. The V end was cut by 1 base, the J end by 4 bases, with 14 bases between. The CDR3 region has the DNA TGCGCCAGCAGCCAAGGTTGGGGGGAGGGAAATCAGCCCCAGCATTTT. Translation gives CASSQGWGEGNQPQHF.

This clone occurred a few times. Other DNA sequences in this specimen translate into the identical CDR3. V is TRBV27 and J is TRBJ2-3; the match to TRBD2 covers 11 bases. After removal of 1 base from V and 1 base from J, the junction contained 1 base not matched to a gene. The CDR3 extends over 16 amino acids. Germline CDR1 is MNHEY and CDR2 is SMNVEV (reference sequence). The CDR3: CASSLLLAGGTDTQYF. The CDR3 nucleotides are TGTGCCAGCAGTTTATTACTAGCGGGAGGCACAGATACGCAGTATTTT.

This clone has only one observation. The chain couples TRBV9 to TRBJ2-1; no clear D gene. Trimming took off 4 bases at V and 0 bases at J, with 11 bases between the two ends. The germline CDR1 and CDR2 sequences are SGDLS and YYNGEE. There are 15 residues in the CDR3. The CDR3 nucleotides read TGTGCCAGCAGCCCTGACAAGAGCTCCTACAATGAGCAGTTCTTC. This encodes CASSPDKSSYNEQFF.

The chain carries TRBV5-8 and TRBJ2-3; TRBD2 aligns across 11 bases. The CDR3 spans 17 residues. Germline values: CDR1 SGHTS, CDR2 YDEGEE. The junction had 5 bases not matched to a gene; V was cut back by 0 bases and J by 2 bases. The CDR3 sequence: CASSLGLAGLNTDTQYF. Here the CDR3 DNA reads TGTGCCAGCAGCTTGGGACTAGCGGGACTAAACACAGATACGCAGTATTTT. The whole variable domain, remainder taken from reference TRBV5-8 and TRBJ2-3, is EAGVTQSPTHLIKTRGQQATLRCSPISGHTSVYWYQQALGLGLQFLLWYDEGEERNRGNFPPRFSGRQFPNYSSELNVNALELEDSALYLCASSLGLAGLNTDTQYFGPGTRLTVL.

This clone was detected once. The V gene is TRBV13, the J gene TRBJ1-3; a weak D match, TRBD1 (5 bases). Germline loops: CDR1 PRHDT, CDR2 FYEKMQ (reference sequence). Trimming stripped 5 bases from V and 0 bases from J, with 8 bases between. This CDR3 has 14 residues. CDR3 residues: CASSPGYSGNTIYF. CDR3 nucleotides: TGTGCCAGCAGCCCAGGGTACTCTGGAAACACCATATATTTT.

The chain links TRBV11-2 to TRBJ2-5, with 9 bases matching TRBD1. There are 16 residues in the CDR3. Looked up from germline, CDR1 is SGHAT and CDR2 is FQNNGV. J gave up 5 bases and V 4 bases, and 11 bases lay outside the gene matches. The chain's CDR3 is CASSSLGQGIWETQYF. Here the CDR3 DNA reads TGTGCCAGCAGCTCCCTCGGACAGGGGATTTGGGAGACCCAGTACTTC.

V gene TRBV5-4 combines with J gene TRBJ1-1; 7 bases are a match to TRBD1. The CDR3 consists of 17 residues. Germline V gene lookup returns CDR1 SGHNT and CDR2 YYREEE (reference sequence). V was pared by 4 bases and J by 3 bases, with 15 bases of the junction left unmatched. CDR3 in amino acids: CASSGIYGDRAYTEAFF. In DNA form, the CDR3 reads TGTGCCAGCAGCGGAATATATGGGGACAGAGCCTACACTGAAGCTTTCTTT.

The chain is built from TRBV19 and TRBJ1-1, with D possibly TRBD1 on 5 matching bases. V shed 6 bases and J shed 7 bases, with 27 bases lying between them. The CDR3 loop spans 17 amino acids. Germline assignment: CDR1 LNHDA and CDR2 SQIVND (reference sequence). The CDR3 DNA reads TGTGCCAGTAGCCCTCGACTTCCCCGGGACGGAGGACTTGAAGCTTTCTTT. Amino acids: CASSPRLPRDGGLEAFF.

The rearrangement joins TRBV4-1 to TRBJ2-3, with 8 bases lining up with TRBD2. Trimming removed 0 bases from V and 5 bases from J; junction bases left unmatched: 10. The CDR3 consists of 17 residues. The germline CDR1 and CDR2 sequences are MGHRA and YSYEKL. This CDR3 reads CASSQDQNGRAGDTQYF. As DNA, the CDR3 is TGCGCCAGCAGCCAAGATCAGAACGGGAGGGCCGGAGATACGCAGTATTTT.

Remarks on this clone: Other DNA sequences in this sample translate to the same CDR3. V is TRBV14 and J is TRBJ2-7; TRBD1 aligns across 7 bases. The length of the CDR3 is 14 residues. Trimming cost V 1 base and J 2 bases; bases outside gene matches: 2. Germline V gene data show CDR1 as SGHDN and CDR2 as FVKESK. This CDR3 is CASSQGQGPYEQYF. The DNA for the CDR3 is TGTGCCAGCAGCCAAGGACAGGGCCCCTACGAGCAGTACTTC.